Each of the 18 T cell receptor beta chains below was sequenced from the same sample in a study of T-cell reconstitution after alpha-beta-depleted transplantation in children. TCRbeta library construction was performed incorporating unique molecular identifiers. TCRdb re-analysed the PCR reads in MiXCR, keeping a single row per CDR3 protein. Among over 150,000 distinct CDR3 sequences listed, about 6.4% were seen once. The sample in question was PBMCs from the stem cell graft donor, obtained from the stem cell graft. These receptors all stem from a human donor who donated a stem cell graft to a child with Wiskott-Aldrich syndrome.

This clonotype was seen many times. The rearrangement links TRBV24-1 to TRBJ2-1; D is undetermined. V lost 1 base, J lost 9 bases, and 12 bases lay in between. Germline loops: CDR1 KGHDR, CDR2 SFDVKD. The CDR3 sequence is 14 residues long. The DNA for the CDR3 is TGTGCCACCAGTGATTTACCACCCCGGAGTGAGCAGTTCTTC. Protein sequence: CATSDLPPRSEQFF.

This clonotype was detected only a few times. The DNA for the CDR3 is TGTGCCAGCAGCTTAGGGTCCCCGACCGGGGAGCTGTTTTTT. It yields the protein CASSLGSPTGELFF. This sequence joins TRBV7-7 and TRBJ2-2; no clear D gene. Deletions cut 1 base from V and 5 bases from J, with 8 bases between. Germline V gene data show CDR1 as SSHAT and CDR2 as FNYEAQ (reference sequence). The length of the CDR3 is 14 residues.

The sample holds a few counts of this clonotype. The V and J genes are TRBV11-2 and TRBJ1-1; tentatively, D is TRBD1 (5 bases). From germline, CDR1 is SGHAT and CDR2 FQNNGV. Trimming pared 1 base from V and 0 bases from J, leaving 12 bases between. CDR3 length: 16 residues. The CDR3 here is CASSLATGTMNTEAFF. CDR3 bases: TGTGCCAGCAGCTTAGCCACCGGGACGATGAACACTGAAGCTTTCTTT.

V is TRBV20-1 and J is TRBJ2-1; 10 nucleotides line up with TRBD2. The CDR3 consists of 18 residues. Trimming at V came to 3 bases and at J to 3 bases, leaving 14 bases not matched to a gene. Per germline, CDR1 DFQATT and CDR2 SNEGSKA (reference sequence). The CDR3 sequence: CSARTGLAGVGDYNEQFF. The CDR3 DNA sequence: TGCAGTGCTAGGACGGGGCTAGCGGGGGTGGGGGACTACAATGAGCAGTTCTTC.

This clonotype showed up many times. The gene calls are TRBV10-3 and TRBJ2-1; D remains ambiguous. This CDR3 is built from 15 residues. From germline, CDR1 is ENHRY and CDR2 SYGVKD. Trimming stripped 4 bases from V and 9 bases from J, with 19 bases between. CDR3 in amino acids: CAISARSFTLGEQFF. For the CDR3, the DNA is TGTGCCATCAGTGCCAGGAGCTTTACTCTAGGTGAGCAGTTCTTC.

This clonotype was seen ten or more times. This chain uses TRBV24-1 with TRBJ2-5, with 7 nucleotides matching TRBD1. The length of the CDR3 is 13 residues. Germline-derived CDR1 and CDR2 are KGHDR and SFDVKD. V lost 5 bases to trimming and J lost 5 bases; unmatched junction nucleotides: 4. The CDR3 spells CATSVTGSETQYF. CDR3 coding DNA: TGTGCCACCAGTGTGACAGGGAGCGAGACCCAGTACTTC.

This clonotype was observed many times. This chain connects TRBV12-3 or TRBV12-4 to TRBJ1-2; perhaps TRBD1 as D (5 bases). This CDR3 is built from 17 residues. V gave up 1 base and J gave up 1 base, with 16 bases separating them. The CDR3 region has the DNA TGTGCCAGCAGTTTAGGTACCGGGACGGGCCTTAACTATGGCTACACCTTC. The encoded protein is CASSLGTGTGLNYGYTF.

This clonotype showed up many times. The V gene is TRBV6-6, the J gene TRBJ2-5; D may correspond to TRBD1 or TRBD2 (5 bases each). CDR1 is MNHNY and CDR2 is SVGAGI in the germline V gene (reference sequence). The CDR3 is 11 amino acids. Trimming pared 5 bases from V and 7 bases from J, leaving 8 bases between. CDR3 protein: CASSDGGTQYF. CDR3 DNA: TGTGCCAGCAGTGATGGGGGGACCCAGTACTTC.

This clonotype was seen ten or more times. The V and J genes are TRBV7-9 and TRBJ1-1, with D maybe TRBD1 (5 bases). The V gene's germline CDR1 is SEHNR and CDR2 FQNEAQ (reference sequence). V was trimmed by 4 bases and J by 7 bases, leaving 16 bases between them. The CDR3 has 14 residues. The CDR3: CASSSDRGEDEAFF. In DNA form, the CDR3 reads TGTGCCAGCAGCTCCGACAGAGGGGAGGATGAAGCTTTCTTT.

The table lists this clonotype with many counts. The chain recombines TRBV7-6 with TRBJ1-5; 8 bases are shared with TRBD1. Trimming cost V 5 bases and J 2 bases; bases outside gene matches: 8. Germline assignment: CDR1 SGHVS and CDR2 FNYEAQ. The CDR3 is made up of 16 amino acids. CDR3 in DNA: TGTGCCAGCAGCACCCGTGACAGGGGTGGCAATCAGCCCCAGCATTTT. Residues: CASSTRDRGGNQPQHF.

This clonotype has more than one count but fewer than ten. The CDR3 bases are TGTGCCTGGAGTCCCCCAGGACAGGGGGCGCGGGAGCTGTTTTTT. It specifies CAWSPPGQGARELFF. This chain links TRBV30 with TRBJ2-2; 11 positions agree with TRBD1. V lost 2 bases and J lost 9; bases outside the gene matches: 8. Per germline, CDR1 GTSNPN and CDR2 SVGIG (reference sequence). CDR3 length equals 15 residues.

This clonotype has just a few counts. The rearrangement links TRBV12-3 or TRBV12-4 to TRBJ1-1; D is undetermined. This CDR3 comprises 13 residues. V was pared by 5 bases and J by 5 bases, with 12 bases between. CDR3 sequence: CASSPWASTEAFF. The CDR3 DNA sequence: TGTGCCAGCAGTCCCTGGGCATCGACTGAAGCTTTCTTT.

This clonotype was observed at least ten times. J is TRBJ2-2 and V is TRBV13, with a weak D call TRBD2 (6 bases). Germline CDR1 PRHDT, CDR2 FYEKMQ (reference sequence). V lost 10 bases and J lost 7, with 16 bases in between. This CDR3 is 13 amino acids long. CDR3 coding DNA: TGTGCCACTAGAGGCGGGGCAAGCGGGGAGCTGTTTTTT. Residues: CATRGGASGELFF.

This clonotype came up many times. V is TRBV27 and J is TRBJ2-1; 7 bases map to TRBD1. The CDR3 consists of 15 residues. Per germline, CDR1 MNHEY and CDR2 SMNVEV (reference sequence). V dropped 1 base and J dropped 0; count of bases not matched to a gene: 0. CDR3 DNA sequence: TGTGCCAGCAGTTTATGGGACAGCTCCTACAATGAGCAGTTCTTC. It translates to CASSLWDSSYNEQFF.

This clonotype showed up many times. The chain is built from TRBV2 and TRBJ2-7; 8 bases map to TRBD2. The CDR3 extends over 15 amino acids. Germline assignment: CDR1 SNHLY and CDR2 FYNNEI. The V segment lost 4 bases and the J segment 0 bases; nucleotides outside the gene matches: 5. In DNA form, the CDR3 reads TGTGCCAGCAGTGCTGAACTAGCGGTCTCCTACGAGCAGTACTTC. The encoded protein is CASSAELAVSYEQYF.

This clonotype has ten or more counts. This sequence joins TRBV20-1 and TRBJ2-1; 9 positions agree with TRBD1. The CDR3 extends over 15 amino acids. Germline CDR1 is DFQATT and CDR2 is SNEGSKA (reference sequence). The ends lost 6 bases at V and 4 bases at J; junction bases unmatched: 10. The CDR3 DNA sequence: TGCAGTGCAACCAGGGGACAGGGCCTTTACAATGAGCAGTTCTTC. Translated, it gives CSATRGQGLYNEQFF.

At least ten counts were recorded for this clonotype. This rearrangement joins TRBV11-2 to TRBJ1-1, with D maybe TRBD1 (6 bases). There are 13 residues in the CDR3. Germline V CDR1 and CDR2: SGHAT, FQNNGV. The germline V and J ends were trimmed by 5 bases and 4 bases, with 11 bases remaining between them. This CDR3 is CASSPQGGTEAFF. The CDR3 DNA sequence: TGTGCCAGCAGCCCACAGGGAGGCACTGAAGCTTTCTTT.

This clonotype was observed many times. This chain uses TRBV20-1 with TRBJ2-1; 8 bases map to TRBD1. Germline assignment: CDR1 DFQATT and CDR2 SNEGSKA (reference sequence). CDR3 length: 13 residues. With 5 bases clipped from V and 8 bases from J, the junction kept 8 bases outside the gene matches. The CDR3 protein is CSAGTGLGDEQFF. The CDR3 DNA reads as TGCAGTGCTGGGACAGGACTGGGGGATGAGCAGTTCTTC.